This TCR beta chain was identified in a study of blood T cell repertoires in COVID-19. Across the whole study: Whether acute or convalescent, the COVID-19 samples came from the United States, Italy and Spain.

The CDR3 has 11 amino acids. Germline V gene lookup returns CDR1 LNHDA and CDR2 SQIVND (reference sequence). Trimming took 5 bases from V and 9 from J, leaving 8 bases between them. Enrolled through a virtual design, the participants were between roughly 18 and 90 years of age and came from 24 US areas. Libraries were prepared by immunoSEQ multiplex PCR; TCRdb keeps only in-frame clonotypes and omits some of them. This sample has about 200,000 clones, with roughly 88% found just once. The rearrangement links TRBV19 to TRBJ1-5; D remains ambiguous. Sequences were obtained from PBMCs or T cells enriched from blood (not recorded which). This clonotype was sampled from a man in his forties with acute COVID-19. Here the CDR3 reads CASSPGWPQHF. CDR3 DNA: TGTGCCAGTAGTCCCGGTTGGCCCCAGCATTTT.